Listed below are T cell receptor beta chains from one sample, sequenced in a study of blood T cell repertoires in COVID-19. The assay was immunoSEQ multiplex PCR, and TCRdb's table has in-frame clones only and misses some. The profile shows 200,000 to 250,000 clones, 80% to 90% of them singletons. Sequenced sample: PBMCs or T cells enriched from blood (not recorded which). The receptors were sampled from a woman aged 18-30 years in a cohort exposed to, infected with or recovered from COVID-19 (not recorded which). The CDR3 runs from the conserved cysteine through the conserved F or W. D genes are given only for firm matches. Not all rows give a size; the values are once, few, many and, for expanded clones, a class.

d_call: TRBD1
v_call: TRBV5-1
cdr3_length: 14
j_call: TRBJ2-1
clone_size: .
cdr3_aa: CASSQTGTENEQFF
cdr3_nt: TGCGCCAGCAGCCAAACCGGGACAGAGAATGAGCAGTTCTTC

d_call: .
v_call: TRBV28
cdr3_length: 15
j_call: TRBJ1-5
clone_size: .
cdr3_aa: CASSFTGIRGQPQHF
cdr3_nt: TGTGCCAGCAGTTTCACCGGGATCCGGGGACAGCCCCAGCATTTT

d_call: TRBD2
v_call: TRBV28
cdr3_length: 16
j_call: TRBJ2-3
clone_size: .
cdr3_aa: CASSLGKTSGTDTQYF
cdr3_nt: TGTGCCAGCAGTTTAGGTAAAACTAGCGGAACAGATACGCAGTATTTT

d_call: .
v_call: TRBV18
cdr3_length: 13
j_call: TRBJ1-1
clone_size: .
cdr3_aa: CASSPREKGEAFF
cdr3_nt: TGTGCCAGCTCACCCCGGGAGAAAGGTGAAGCTTTCTTT

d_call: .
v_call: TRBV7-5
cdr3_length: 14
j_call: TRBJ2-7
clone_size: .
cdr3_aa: CVRKIAGESYEQYF
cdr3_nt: TGTGTCAGAAAAATAGCGGGAGAGTCCTACGAGCAGTACTTC

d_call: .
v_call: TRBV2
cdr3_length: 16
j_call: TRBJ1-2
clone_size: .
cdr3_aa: CASSDADRRRSYGYTF
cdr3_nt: TGTGCCAGCAGTGACGCAGACAGGAGAAGAAGTTATGGCTACACCTTC

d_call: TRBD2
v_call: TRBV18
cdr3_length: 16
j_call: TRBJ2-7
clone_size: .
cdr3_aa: CASSPRGGTSSYEQYF
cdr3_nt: TGTGCCAGCTCACCCCGGGGGGGAACCTCTTCCTACGAGCAGTACTTC

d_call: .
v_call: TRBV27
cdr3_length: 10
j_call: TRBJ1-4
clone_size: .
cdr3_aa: CASSLGSLFF
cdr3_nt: TGTGCCAGCAGTTTGGGGAGTCTGTTTTTT

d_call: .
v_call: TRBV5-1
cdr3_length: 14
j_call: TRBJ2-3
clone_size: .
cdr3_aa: CASSQRVATDTQYF
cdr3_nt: TGCGCCAGCAGCCAGCGGGTGGCCACAGATACGCAGTATTTT

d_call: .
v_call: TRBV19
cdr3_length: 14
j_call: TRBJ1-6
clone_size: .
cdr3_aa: CASNQRRDNSPLHF
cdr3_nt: TGTGCCAGTAACCAGCGACGTGATAATTCACCCCTCCACTTT

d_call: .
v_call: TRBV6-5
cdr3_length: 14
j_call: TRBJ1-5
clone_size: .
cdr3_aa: CASSRTVDNQPQHF
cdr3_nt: TGTGCCAGCAGCAGAACAGTGGACAATCAGCCCCAGCATTTT

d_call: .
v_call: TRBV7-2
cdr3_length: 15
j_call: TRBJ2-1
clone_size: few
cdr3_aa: CASSRSTSPEGEQFF
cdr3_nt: TGTGCCAGCAGCAGGTCTACGTCCCCCGAGGGTGAGCAGTTCTTC

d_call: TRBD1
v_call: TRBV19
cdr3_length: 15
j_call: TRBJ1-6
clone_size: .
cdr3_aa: CASSLTGRVDSPLHF
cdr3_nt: TGTGCCAGTAGTTTGACAGGGAGAGTCGATTCACCCCTCCACTTT

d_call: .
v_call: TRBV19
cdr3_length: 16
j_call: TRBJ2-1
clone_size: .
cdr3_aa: CASSINSPPPYNEQFF
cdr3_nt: TGTGCCAGTAGTATAAACTCCCCGCCCCCCTACAATGAGCAGTTCTTC

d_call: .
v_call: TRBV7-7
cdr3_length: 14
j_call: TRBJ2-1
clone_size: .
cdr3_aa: CASSPLTGLDEQFF
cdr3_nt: TGTGCTAGCAGCCCCCTTACAGGGTTAGATGAGCAGTTCTTC

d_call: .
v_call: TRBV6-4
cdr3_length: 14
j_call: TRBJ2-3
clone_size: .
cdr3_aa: CASKSGSGTDTQYF
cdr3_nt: TGTGCCAGCAAGTCGGGGAGCGGAACAGATACGCAGTATTTT

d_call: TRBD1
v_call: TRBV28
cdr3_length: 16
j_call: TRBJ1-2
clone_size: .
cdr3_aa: CASSFFLGKTGAGYTF
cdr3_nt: TGTGCCAGCAGCTTCTTTTTGGGCAAGACAGGGGCTGGCTACACCTTC

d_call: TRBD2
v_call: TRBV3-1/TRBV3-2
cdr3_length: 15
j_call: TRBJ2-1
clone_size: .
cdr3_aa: CASSQGSGGRNEQFF
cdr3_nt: TGTGCCAGCAGCCAGGGTAGCGGGGGCCGGAATGAGCAGTTCTTC

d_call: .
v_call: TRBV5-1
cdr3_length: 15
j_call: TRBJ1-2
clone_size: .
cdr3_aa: CASSSFPRANYGYTF
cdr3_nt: TGCGCCAGCAGCTCCTTCCCTCGAGCTAACTATGGCTACACCTTC

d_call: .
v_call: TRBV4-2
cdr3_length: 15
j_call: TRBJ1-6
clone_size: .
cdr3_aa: CASSQLDTTGSPLHF
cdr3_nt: TGTGCCAGCAGCCAATTGGACACGACAGGTTCACCCCTCCACTTT

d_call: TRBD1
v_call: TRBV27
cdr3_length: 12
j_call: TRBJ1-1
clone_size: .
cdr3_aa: CATGQDNTEAFF
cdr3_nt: TGTGCCACGGGACAGGATAACACTGAAGCTTTCTTT

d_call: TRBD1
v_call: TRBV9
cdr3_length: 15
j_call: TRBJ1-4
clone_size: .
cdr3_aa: CASSASGTDNEKLFF
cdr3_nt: TGTGCCAGCAGCGCATCCGGGACAGACAATGAAAAACTGTTTTTT

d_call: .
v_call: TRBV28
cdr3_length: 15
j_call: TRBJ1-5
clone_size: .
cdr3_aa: CASSLWGKGNQPQHF
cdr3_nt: TGTGCCAGCAGTTTATGGGGCAAGGGGAATCAGCCCCAGCATTTT

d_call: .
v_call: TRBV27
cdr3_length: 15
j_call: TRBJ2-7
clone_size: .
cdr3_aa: CASKETSASSYEQYF
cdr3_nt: TGTGCCAGCAAAGAAACCAGCGCGAGCTCCTACGAGCAGTACTTC

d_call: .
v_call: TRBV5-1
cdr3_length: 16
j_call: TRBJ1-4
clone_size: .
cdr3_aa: CASSPTWTTTNEKLFF
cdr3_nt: TGCGCCAGCAGCCCCACTTGGACAACAACTAATGAAAAACTGTTTTTT

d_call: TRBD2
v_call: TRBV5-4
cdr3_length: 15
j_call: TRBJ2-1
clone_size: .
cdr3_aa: CASSVIAGGLNEQFF
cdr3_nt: TGTGCCAGCAGCGTAATAGCGGGGGGGCTCAATGAGCAGTTCTTC

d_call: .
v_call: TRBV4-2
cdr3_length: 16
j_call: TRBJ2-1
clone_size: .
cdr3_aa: CASSQELREQANEQFF
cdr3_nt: TGTGCCAGCAGCCAAGAACTGCGGGAACAGGCCAATGAGCAGTTCTTC

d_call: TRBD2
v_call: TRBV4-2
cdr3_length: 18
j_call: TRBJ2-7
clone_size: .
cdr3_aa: CASSQDSSTSGISYEQYF
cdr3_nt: TGTGCCAGCAGCCAAGATTCGAGTACTAGCGGAATCTCCTACGAGCAGTACTTC

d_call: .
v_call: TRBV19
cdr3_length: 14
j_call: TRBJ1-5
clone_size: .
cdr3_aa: CASSIKGSNQPQHF
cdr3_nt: TGTGCCAGTAGTATTAAGGGGAGCAATCAGCCCCAGCATTTT

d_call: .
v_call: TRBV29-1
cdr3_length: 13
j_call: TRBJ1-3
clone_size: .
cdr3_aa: CSVQGFTGNTIYF
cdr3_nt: TGCAGCGTTCAGGGTTTCACTGGAAACACCATATATTTT

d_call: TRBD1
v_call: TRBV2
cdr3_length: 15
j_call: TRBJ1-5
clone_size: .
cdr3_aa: CASSELQGTNQPQHF
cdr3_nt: TGTGCCAGCAGTGAATTACAGGGGACAAATCAGCCCCAGCATTTT

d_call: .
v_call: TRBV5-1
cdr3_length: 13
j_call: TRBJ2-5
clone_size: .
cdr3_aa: CASSLGGPETQYF
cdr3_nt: TGCGCCAGCAGCTTGGGTGGGCCAGAGACCCAGTACTTC

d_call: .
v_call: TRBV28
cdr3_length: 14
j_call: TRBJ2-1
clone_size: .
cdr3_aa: CASSLPGANNEQFF
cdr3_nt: TGTGCCAGCAGTTTACCGGGAGCCAACAATGAGCAGTTCTTC

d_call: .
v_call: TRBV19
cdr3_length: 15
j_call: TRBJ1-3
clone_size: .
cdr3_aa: CASIEAEATGNTIYF
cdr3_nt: TGTGCCAGTATAGAGGCCGAGGCTACTGGAAACACCATATATTTT

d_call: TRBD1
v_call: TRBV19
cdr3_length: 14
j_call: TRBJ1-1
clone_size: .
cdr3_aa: CASSISTGGTEAFF
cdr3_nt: TGTGCCAGTAGTATTTCAACAGGGGGGACTGAAGCTTTCTTT

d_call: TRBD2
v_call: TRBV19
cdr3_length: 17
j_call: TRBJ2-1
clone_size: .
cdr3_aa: CASSVTGTSGMWNEQFF
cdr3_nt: TGTGCCAGTAGTGTCACCGGGACTAGCGGTATGTGGAATGAGCAGTTCTTC

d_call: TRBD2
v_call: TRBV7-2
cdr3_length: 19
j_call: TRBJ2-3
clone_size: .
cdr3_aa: CASSPQAGGPYTRGDTQYF
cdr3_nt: TGTGCCAGCAGCCCACAAGCGGGAGGCCCCTATACTCGCGGTGATACGCAGTATTTT

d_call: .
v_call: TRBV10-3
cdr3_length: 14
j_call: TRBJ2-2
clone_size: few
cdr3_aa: CAISEYGDSGELFF
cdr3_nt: TGTGCCATCAGTGAGTACGGAGACTCCGGGGAGCTGTTTTTT

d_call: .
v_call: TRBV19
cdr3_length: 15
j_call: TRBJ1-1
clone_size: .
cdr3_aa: CASSIAHRVNTEAFF
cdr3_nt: TGTGCCAGTAGTATAGCCCATCGGGTGAACACTGAAGCTTTCTTT

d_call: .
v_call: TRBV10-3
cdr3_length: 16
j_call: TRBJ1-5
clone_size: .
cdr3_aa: CAISESGDVSNQPQHF
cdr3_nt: TGTGCCATCAGTGAATCAGGGGATGTGAGCAATCAGCCCCAGCATTTT

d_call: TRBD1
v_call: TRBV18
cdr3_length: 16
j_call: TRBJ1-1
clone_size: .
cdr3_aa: CASSRLPGQLNTEAFF
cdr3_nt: TGTGCCAGCTCACGTCTCCCGGGACAGTTGAACACTGAAGCTTTCTTT

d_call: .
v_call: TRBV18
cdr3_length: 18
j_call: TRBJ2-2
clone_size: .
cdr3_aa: CASSLGGDRDLDTGELFF
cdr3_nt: TGTGCCAGCTCACTGGGGGGCGACAGGGATTTGGACACCGGGGAGCTGTTTTTT

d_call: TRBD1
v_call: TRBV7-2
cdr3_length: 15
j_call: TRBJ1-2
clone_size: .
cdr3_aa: CASSLAGTGNYGYTF
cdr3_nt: TGTGCCAGCAGCTTAGCAGGGACAGGAAACTATGGCTACACCTTC

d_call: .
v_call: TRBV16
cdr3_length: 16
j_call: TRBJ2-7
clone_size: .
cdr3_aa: CASSQTPTVPSYEQYF
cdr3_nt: TGTGCCAGCAGCCAAACTCCTACAGTACCATCCTACGAGCAGTACTTC

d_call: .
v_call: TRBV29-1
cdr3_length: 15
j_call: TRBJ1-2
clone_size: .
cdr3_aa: CSVGGGDIQNYGYTF
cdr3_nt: TGCAGCGTTGGGGGAGGGGACATACAGAACTATGGCTACACCTTC

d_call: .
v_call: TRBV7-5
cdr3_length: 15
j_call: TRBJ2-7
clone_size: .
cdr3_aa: CVRSGKPGFSYEQYF
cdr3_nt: TGTGTCAGAAGCGGAAAACCGGGGTTCTCCTACGAGCAGTACTTC

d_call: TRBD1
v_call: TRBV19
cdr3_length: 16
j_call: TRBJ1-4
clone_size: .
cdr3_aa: CASSHTIGTGNEKLFF
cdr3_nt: TGTGCCAGTAGTCATACAATCGGGACAGGGAATGAAAAACTGTTTTTT

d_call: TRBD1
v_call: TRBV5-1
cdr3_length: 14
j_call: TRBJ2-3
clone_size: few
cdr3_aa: CASSIGQGDDTQYF
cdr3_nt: TGCGCCAGCAGCATAGGACAGGGTGACGATACGCAGTATTTT

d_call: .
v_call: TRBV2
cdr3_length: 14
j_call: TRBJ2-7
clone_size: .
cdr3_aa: CASSDRSAAGEQYF
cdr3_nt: TGTGCCAGCAGTGATAGGTCGGCCGCGGGGGAGCAGTACTTC

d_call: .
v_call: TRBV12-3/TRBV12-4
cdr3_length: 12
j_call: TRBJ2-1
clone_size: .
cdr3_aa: CASGPEGHEQFF
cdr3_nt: TGTGCCAGCGGACCCGAGGGTCATGAGCAGTTCTTC

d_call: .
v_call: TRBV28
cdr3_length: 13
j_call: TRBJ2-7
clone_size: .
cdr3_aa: CASTLTGSYEQYF
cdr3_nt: TGTGCCAGCACCCTGACAGGTTCCTACGAGCAGTACTTC

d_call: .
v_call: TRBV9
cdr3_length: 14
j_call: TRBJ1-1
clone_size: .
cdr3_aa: CASSVGQMNTEAFF
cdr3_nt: TGTGCCAGCAGCGTAGGGCAGATGAACACTGAAGCTTTCTTT

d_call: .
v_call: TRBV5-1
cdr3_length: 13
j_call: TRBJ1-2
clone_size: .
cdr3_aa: CASSLSEHYGYTF
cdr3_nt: TGCGCCAGCAGCTTGTCAGAACACTATGGCTACACCTTC

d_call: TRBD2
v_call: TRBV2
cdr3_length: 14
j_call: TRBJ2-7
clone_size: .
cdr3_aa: CASSRTSGNYEQYF
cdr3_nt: TGTGCCAGCAGCAGGACTAGCGGGAATTACGAGCAGTACTTC

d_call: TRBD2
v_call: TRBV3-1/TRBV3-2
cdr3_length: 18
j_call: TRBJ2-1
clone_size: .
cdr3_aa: CASSPGLAGGPGYNEQFF
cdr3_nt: TGTGCCAGCAGCCCCGGACTAGCGGGAGGGCCAGGTTACAATGAGCAGTTCTTC

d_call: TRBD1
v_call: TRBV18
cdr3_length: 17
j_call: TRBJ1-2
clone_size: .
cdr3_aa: CASSPTGTAPSAYGYTF
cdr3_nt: TGTGCCAGCTCACCCACCGGGACAGCCCCCTCGGCCTATGGCTACACCTTC

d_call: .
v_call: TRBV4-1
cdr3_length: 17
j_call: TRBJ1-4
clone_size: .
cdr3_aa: CASSPLSGGAANEKLFF
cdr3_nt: TGCGCCAGCAGCCCGCTTTCGGGGGGGGCAGCTAATGAAAAACTGTTTTTT

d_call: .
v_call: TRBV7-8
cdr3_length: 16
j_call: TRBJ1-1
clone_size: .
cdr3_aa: CASSLAKAGMNTEAFF
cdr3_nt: TGTGCCAGCAGCTTAGCGAAGGCGGGGATGAACACTGAAGCTTTCTTT

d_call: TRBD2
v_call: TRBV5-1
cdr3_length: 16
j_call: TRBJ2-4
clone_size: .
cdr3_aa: CASSANPSGSGNIQYF
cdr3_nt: TGCGCCAGCAGCGCCAACCCTAGCGGGAGCGGAAACATTCAGTACTTC